This entry lists 21 T cell receptor beta chains sequenced from one sample in a study of blood T cell repertoires in COVID-19. Sequencing was performed with immunoSEQ multiplex PCR; in TCRdb, only in-frame clones are kept and a portion is missing. The data show about 200,000 clones, roughly 82% seen once. Specimen: PBMCs or T cells enriched from blood (not recorded which). The receptors were gathered from a woman aged 60 to 75 with acute COVID-19.

V and J are TRBV19 and TRBJ2-3, with 10 nucleotides matching TRBD2. The CDR3 length is 15 residues. CDR1 is LNHDA, CDR2 SQIVND, per germline (reference sequence). Losses at the gene ends were 6 bases for V and 2 bases for J; bases not matched to a gene: 5. This chain's CDR3 is CASSRTSGSTDTQYF. The CDR3 DNA sequence: TGTGCCAGTAGCAGGACTAGCGGATCCACAGATACGCAGTATTTT.

The V gene is TRBV4-2, the J gene TRBJ1-4, with unresolved D. This CDR3 is built from 15 residues. Trimming left V 0 bases short and J 4 bases short, with 9 bases between. Germline V gene lookup returns CDR1 LGHNA and CDR2 YNFKEQ. The CDR3 nucleotides are TGTGCCAGCAGCCAAGAGGCGACTGGTAATGAAAAACTGTTTTTT. Residues: CASSQEATGNEKLFF.

V is TRBV7-9 and J is TRBJ2-3; a weak D match, TRBD1 (5 bases). Germline V gene sequence: CDR1 SEHNR, CDR2 FQNEAQ (reference sequence). V lost 5 bases, J lost 9 bases, and 12 bases lay in between. This CDR3 spans 12 amino acids. The CDR3 DNA reads TGTGCCAGCAGCAATTTGCAGGGAACGCAGTATTTT. This codes for CASSNLQGTQYF.

The chain carries TRBV29-1 and TRBJ2-3, with D perhaps matching TRBD2 (6 bases). Germline V gene lookup returns CDR1 SQVTM and CDR2 ANQGSEA. This CDR3 has 13 residues. Trimming took off 4 bases at V and 1 base at J, with 9 bases between the two ends. The CDR3 DNA reads TGCAGCGTTGTTAGCGGACGCACAGATACGCAGTATTTT. Amino acid sequence: CSVVSGRTDTQYF.

This rearrangement joins TRBV5-1 to TRBJ2-7; D perhaps matches TRBD1 (6 bases). The CDR3 extends over 15 amino acids. Germline CDR1 SGHRS, CDR2 YFSETQ. The ends were cut back, 4 bases at V and 5 bases at J, with 19 bases in the middle. CDR3 sequence: CASSLGTTRRDEQYV. The CDR3 region has the DNA TGCGCCAGCAGCCTCGGGACAACCAGGCGAGACGAGCAGTACGTC.

In this sample, this clone turned up a few times. This chain joins TRBV19 and TRBJ1-2; D ambiguous. The CDR3 spans 15 residues. Germline V gives CDR1 LNHDA, CDR2 SQIVND (reference sequence). V dropped 4 bases and J dropped 7 bases, with 19 bases sitting between them. This CDR3 reads CASSTLSWRVAGYTF. The CDR3 DNA sequence: TGTGCCAGTAGTACCCTATCGTGGAGGGTGGCTGGCTACACCTTC. Complete variable domain (other parts from reference TRBV19 and TRBJ1-2): DGGITQSPKYLFRKEGQNVTLSCEQNLNHDAMYWYRQDPGQGLRLIYYSQIVNDFQKGDIAEGYSVSREKKESFPLTVTSAQKNPTAFYLCASSTLSWRVAGYTFGSGTRLTVV.

J is TRBJ2-3 and V is TRBV7-9; D is undetermined. This CDR3 is built from 13 residues. V dropped 5 bases and J dropped 3 bases, with 9 bases sitting between them. The germline V gene has CDR1 SEHNR and CDR2 FQNEAQ (reference sequence). The CDR3, as DNA: TGTGCCAGCAGCCCACTGAATACAGATACGCAGTATTTT. It specifies CASSPLNTDTQYF. Complete variable domain (other parts from reference TRBV7-9 and TRBJ2-3): DTGVSQNPRHKITKRGQNVTFRCDPISEHNRLYWYRQTLGQGPEFLTYFQNEAQLEKSRLLSDRFSAERPKGSFSTLEIQRTEQGDSAMYLCASSPLNTDTQYFGPGTRLTVL.

V and J are TRBV6-1 and TRBJ2-1; D remains unclear. The CDR3 runs to 11 residues. Germline V gives CDR1 MNHNS, CDR2 SASEGT. Trimming left V 5 bases short and J 9 bases short, with 8 bases between. The CDR3 sequence is CASSLVSEQFF. In DNA form, the CDR3 reads TGTGCCAGCAGTTTAGTGAGTGAGCAGTTCTTC.

This clone was counted once. V is TRBV9 and J is TRBJ1-4, with 8 nucleotides matching TRBD1. The V gene's germline CDR1 is SGDLS and CDR2 YYNGEE. The CDR3 contains 15 residues. V shed 2 bases and J 7 bases; nucleotides not matched to a gene: 7. As DNA, the CDR3 is TGTGCCAGCAGCGTCGAGCAGGGGACAGGTGAAAAACTGTTTTTT. This codes for CASSVEQGTGEKLFF.

This clone has just a few counts. The chain employs TRBV7-2 and TRBJ1-2; TRBD1 matches at 9 bases. With 5 bases clipped from V and 3 bases from J, the junction kept 10 bases outside the gene matches. There are 16 residues in the CDR3. Germline CDR1 SGHTA, CDR2 FQGNSA. DNA for the CDR3: TGTGCCAGCAGCCCGCTCCGGGACAGGGCTTACTATGGCTACACCTTC. Its translation: CASSPLRDRAYYGYTF.

The chain recombines TRBV3-1 (or the pseudogene TRBV3-2) with TRBJ1-2, with a tentative D call TRBD1 (6 bases). CDR1 is LGHDT and CDR2 is YNNKEL in the germline V gene (reference sequence). V was trimmed by 2 bases and J by 4 bases, leaving 14 bases between them. The CDR3 is made up of 15 amino acids. The CDR3 loop reads CASSQSLTGPYGYTF. DNA of the CDR3: TGTGCCAGCAGCCAATCGTTGACAGGCCCCTATGGCTACACCTTC.

The rearrangement uses TRBV29-1 and TRBJ1-4; D remains unclear. CDR3 size: 15 residues. The V gene's germline CDR1 is SQVTM and CDR2 ANQGSEA. V was clipped by 3 bases and J by 6 bases, with 17 bases between them. The CDR3 DNA sequence: TGCAGCGTTGAGGGTGCGGGCCTACGAGATGAAAAACTGTTTTTT. It yields the protein CSVEGAGLRDEKLFF.

This rearrangement joins TRBV30 to TRBJ2-3; TRBD2 aligns across 8 bases. Germline loops: CDR1 GTSNPN, CDR2 SVGIG (reference sequence). This CDR3 is built from 14 residues. J was trimmed by 2 bases and V by 5 bases; bases with no gene match: 6. The CDR3 loop reads CAWSSGGNTDTQYF. Here the CDR3 DNA reads TGTGCCTGGTCGAGCGGGGGAAACACAGATACGCAGTATTTT. Full variable domain (missing parts from reference TRBV30 and TRBJ2-3): SQTIHQWPATLVQPVGSPLSLECTVEGTSNPNLYWYRQAAGRGLQLLFYSVGIGQISSEVPQNLSASRPQDRQFILSSKKLLLSDSGFYLCAWSSGGNTDTQYFGPGTRLTVL.

The chain joins TRBV5-1 to TRBJ2-5, with TRBD2 identical over 7 bases. With 3 bases clipped from V and 2 bases from J, the junction kept 4 bases outside the gene matches. There are 14 residues in the CDR3. The germline V gene has CDR1 SGHRS and CDR2 YFSETQ. The CDR3 nucleotides read TGCGCCAGCAGCTCAGCTAGCGGACAAGAGACCCAGTACTTC. Protein sequence: CASSSASGQETQYF.

The chain combines TRBV4-3 with TRBJ1-4, with D possibly TRBD1 on 5 matching bases. The CDR3 length is 14 residues. Between the trimmed V and J ends, which lost 0 bases and 5 bases, there was a span of 7 bases. Germline V gene lookup returns CDR1 LGHNA and CDR2 YSLEER. The CDR3 here is CASSQDRTNEKLFF. In nucleotides, the CDR3 is TGCGCCAGCAGCCAAGATCGGACAAATGAAAAACTGTTTTTT.

The V call is TRBV12-3 or TRBV12-4, the J call TRBJ2-5; D perhaps matches TRBD1 (6 bases). Trimming took off 1 base at V and 13 bases at J, with 13 bases between the two ends. The CDR3 has 12 amino acids. DNA of the CDR3: TGTGCCAGCAGTTTAGAGCAAGGACAGAGGTACTTC. Its translation is CASSLEQGQRYF.

The chain combines TRBV6-5 with TRBJ1-2; 9 positions agree with TRBD1. Germline V lookup: CDR1 MNHEY, CDR2 SVGAGI. The CDR3 loop spans 15 amino acids. The ends lost 4 bases at V and 7 bases at J; junction bases unmatched: 10. The CDR3 DNA reads as TGTGCCAGCAGTTGGGGTTTCGGGACAGGGTTTGGCTACACCTTC. Protein: CASSWGFGTGFGYTF.

The chain combines TRBV7-9 with TRBJ1-5; the match to TRBD1 covers 8 bases. Germline CDR1 and CDR2: SEHNR and FQNEAQ (reference sequence). V trimming: 9 bases; J trimming: 6 bases; junction bases outside the gene matches: 7. The CDR3 spans 13 residues. CDR3 bases: TGTGCCAGTGGACAGGGCGCTGTTCAGCCCCAGCATTTT. Protein product: CASGQGAVQPQHF.

The chain recombines TRBV12-3 or TRBV12-4 with TRBJ1-2; no clear D. V was trimmed by 2 bases and J by 6 bases, leaving 10 bases between them. The length of the CDR3 is 13 residues. CDR3 DNA sequence: TGTGCCAGCAGTTTAAGGAAGGAGGATGGCTACACCTTC. Protein: CASSLRKEDGYTF.

In its sample, this clone was seen a few times. The J gene is TRBJ2-7, the V gene TRBV10-1, with D hard to call. Trimming shortened V by 3 bases and J by 6 bases, and 18 bases separated the two germline ends. CDR3 length: 15 residues. From germline, CDR1 is WNHNN and CDR2 SYGVQD (reference sequence). This CDR3 reads CASSENSVRASEQYF. Written as DNA, the CDR3 is TGCGCCAGCAGTGAAAACTCGGTTCGAGCCTCCGAGCAGTACTTC.

The CDR3 reads CATSDSGLAGVRTDTQYF. CDR3 bases: TGTGCCACCAGTGATTCGGGACTAGCGGGAGTGCGCACAGATACGCAGTATTTT. The chain links TRBV24-1 to TRBJ2-3, with 14 bases that match TRBD2. Germline lookup yields CDR1 KGHDR and CDR2 SFDVKD. This CDR3 spans 18 amino acids. V dropped 2 bases and J dropped 1; count of bases not matched to a gene: 4.